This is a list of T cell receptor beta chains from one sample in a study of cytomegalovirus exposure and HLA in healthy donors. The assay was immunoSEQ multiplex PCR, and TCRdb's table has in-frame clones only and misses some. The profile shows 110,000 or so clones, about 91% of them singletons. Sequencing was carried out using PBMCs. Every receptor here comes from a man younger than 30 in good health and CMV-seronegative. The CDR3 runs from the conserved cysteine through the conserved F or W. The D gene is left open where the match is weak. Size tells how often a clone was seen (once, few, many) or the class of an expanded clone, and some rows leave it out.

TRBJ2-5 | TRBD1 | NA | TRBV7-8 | TGTGCCAGCAGCTTGCGCAGGGGGCAGGAAGAGACCCAGTACTTC | CASSLRRGQEETQYF
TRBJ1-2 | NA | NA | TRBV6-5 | TGTGCCAGCAGTTACACGGATCCCACAGGGTTCGGCTACACCTTC | CASSYTDPTGFGYTF
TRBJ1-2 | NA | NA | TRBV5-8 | TGTGCCAGCAGCAAGCGAGATTATGGCTACACCTTC | CASSKRDYGYTF
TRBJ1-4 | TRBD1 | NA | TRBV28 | TGTGCCAGTCATACAGGGGGGGGTGAAAAACTGTTTTTT | CASHTGGGEKLFF
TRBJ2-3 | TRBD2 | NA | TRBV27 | TGTGCCAGCATGTTCAGCGGGAGGTCAGATACGCAGTATTTT | CASMFSGRSDTQYF
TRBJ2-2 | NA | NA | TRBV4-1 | TGCGCCAGCTCTATTATAGCCCTCGCGAACACCGGGGAGCTGTTTTTT | CASSIIALANTGELFF
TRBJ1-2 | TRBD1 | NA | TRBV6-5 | TGTGCCAGCAGTTACTCACCGGGACAGGACTATGGCTACACCTTC | CASSYSPGQDYGYTF
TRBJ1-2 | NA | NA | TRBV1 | TGCACCAGCAGCCAACTGAGGGTCTCTGGCTACACCTTC | CTSSQLRVSGYTF
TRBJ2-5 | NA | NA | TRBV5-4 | TGTGCCAGCATGAGTGAAGAGACCCAGTACTTC | CASMSEETQYF
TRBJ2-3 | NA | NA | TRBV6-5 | TGTGCCAGCAGTTACGGTTCCGTTAGAGATACGCAGTATTTT | CASSYGSVRDTQYF
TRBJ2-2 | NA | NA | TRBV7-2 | TGTGCCAGCAGCTTCCGACAGGCAAACACCGGGGAGCTGTTTTTT | CASSFRQANTGELFF
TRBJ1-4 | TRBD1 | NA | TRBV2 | TGTGCCAGCAGTGGGACAGGACCTAATGAAAAACTGTTTTTT | CASSGTGPNEKLFF
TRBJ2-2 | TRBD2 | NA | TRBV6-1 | TGTGCCAGCAGTGCACTAGCGGGGGGAAACACCGGGGAGCTGTTTTTT | CASSALAGGNTGELFF
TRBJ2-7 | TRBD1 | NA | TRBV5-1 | TGCGCCAGCACACAGGGGCCGTCCACCTACGAGCAGTACTTC | CASTQGPSTYEQYF
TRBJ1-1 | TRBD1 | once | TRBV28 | TGTGCCAGCAGTTTATTAGCCGGTGGCGGGACAGGTTATCCTGAAGCTTTCTTT | CASSLLAGGGTGYPEAFF
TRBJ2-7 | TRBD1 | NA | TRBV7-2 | TGTGCCAGCAGCAAACCCGGACAGGGTGGATACGAGCAGTACTTC | CASSKPGQGGYEQYF
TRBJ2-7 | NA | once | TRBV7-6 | TGTGCCAGCAGCTCAAACCGGTTTCCCCACGAGCAGTACTTC | CASSSNRFPHEQYF
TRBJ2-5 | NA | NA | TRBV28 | TGTGCCAGCACCAACATCAGGGGAGAGACCCAGTACTTC | CASTNIRGETQYF
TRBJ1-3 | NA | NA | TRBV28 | TGTGCCAGCAGTTTAATAGAACGCTCTGGAAACACCATATATTTT | CASSLIERSGNTIYF
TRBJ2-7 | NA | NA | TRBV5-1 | TGCGCCAGCAGCTTGGAAATACCTAACTACGAGCAGTACTTC | CASSLEIPNYEQYF
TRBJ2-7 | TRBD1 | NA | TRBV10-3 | TGTGCCATCAGTGACGGGACAGAGACCTACGAGCAGTACTTC | CAISDGTETYEQYF
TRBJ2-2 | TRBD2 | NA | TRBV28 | TGTGCCAGCAGGAACGGGGGGGCCTTTACCGGGGAGCTGTTTTTT | CASRNGGAFTGELFF
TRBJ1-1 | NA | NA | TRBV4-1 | TGCGCCAGCAGCTTTCAGGGTGCCGCGAATGAAGCTTTCTTT | CASSFQGAANEAFF
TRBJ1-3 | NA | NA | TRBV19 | TGTGCCAGTAGTATCGGAGGGGCTGGAAACACCATATATTTT | CASSIGGAGNTIYF
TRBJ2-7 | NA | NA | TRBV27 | TGTGCCAGCAGTCTCGATATGGGGCTCATCTACGAGCAGTACTTC | CASSLDMGLIYEQYF
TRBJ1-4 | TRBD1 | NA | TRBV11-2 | TGTGCCAGCAGCCCGACAGGGGTAAATGAAAAACTGTTTTTT | CASSPTGVNEKLFF
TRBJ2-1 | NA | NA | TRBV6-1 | TGTGCCAGCAGTGAAGGACAGAGACCCTACAATGAGCAGTTCTTC | CASSEGQRPYNEQFF
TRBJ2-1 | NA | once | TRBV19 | TGTGCCAGTAGTAGAGACAGGCAGAGCTACAATGAGCAGTTCTTC | CASSRDRQSYNEQFF
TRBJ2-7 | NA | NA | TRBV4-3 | TGCGCCAGCAGCCAAGGGGTGGGCTCCGAGCAGTACTTC | CASSQGVGSEQYF
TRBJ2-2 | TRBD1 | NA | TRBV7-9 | TGTGCCAGCACCCCTTCAGGGGGCACCGGGGAGCTGTTTTTT | CASTPSGGTGELFF
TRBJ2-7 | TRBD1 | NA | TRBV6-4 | TGTGCCAGCCCGGGACAGAGTCCCCTTTTAGGCTACGAGCAGTACTTC | CASPGQSPLLGYEQYF
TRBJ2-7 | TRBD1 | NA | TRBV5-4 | TGTGCCAGCAGCTTGAGACAGGGCTTCGCCTACGAGCAGTACTTC | CASSLRQGFAYEQYF
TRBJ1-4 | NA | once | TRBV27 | TGTGCCAGCAGTCCGGGACACCAGGAAAAACTGTTTTTT | CASSPGHQEKLFF
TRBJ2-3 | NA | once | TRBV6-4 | TGTGCCAGCAGTGAACATAGCACAGATACGCAGTATTTT | CASSEHSTDTQYF
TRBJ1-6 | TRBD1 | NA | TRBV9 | TGTGCCAGCAGCCCTCGGACAGGGATTAATTCACCCCTCCACTTT | CASSPRTGINSPLHF
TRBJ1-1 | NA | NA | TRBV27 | TGTGCCAGCAGCCAACAGGTAGGCACTGAAGCTTTCTTT | CASSQQVGTEAFF
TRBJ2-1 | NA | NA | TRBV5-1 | TGCGCCACTAAAACAGGGAAGGACAATGAGCAGTTCTTC | CATKTGKDNEQFF
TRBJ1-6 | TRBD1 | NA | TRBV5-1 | TGCGCCAGCAGAGGGACAGCGGAGAATAATTCACCCCTCCACTTT | CASRGTAENNSPLHF
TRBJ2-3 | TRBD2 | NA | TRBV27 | TGTGCCAGCAGTGATATAGCGGGAGTAGGAGCAGATACGCAGTATTTT | CASSDIAGVGADTQYF
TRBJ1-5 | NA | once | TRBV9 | TGTGCCAGCAGCCTTGGACAATCCCTCAATCAGCCCCAGCATTTT | CASSLGQSLNQPQHF
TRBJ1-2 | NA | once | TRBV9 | TGTGCCAGCAGCGTATCAACAGGCTCCAACTATGGCTACACCTTC | CASSVSTGSNYGYTF
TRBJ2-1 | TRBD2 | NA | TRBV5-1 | TGCGCCAGCAGCGTTGCGGGACTAGCTTTCAGTGAGCAGTTCTTC | CASSVAGLAFSEQFF
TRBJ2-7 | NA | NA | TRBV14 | TGTGCCAGCAGCCGACTATTGGGAGGCGACGAGCAGTACTTC | CASSRLLGGDEQYF
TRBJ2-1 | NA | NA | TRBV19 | TGTGCCAGTTCCGAGTTAGCGGCGGAAACCTACAATGAGCAGTTCTTC | CASSELAAETYNEQFF
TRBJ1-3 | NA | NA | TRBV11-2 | TGTGCCAGCAGCTTAGTAGGAAACACCATATATTTT | CASSLVGNTIYF
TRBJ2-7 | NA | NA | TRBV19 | TGTGCCAGTAGTGTCAACAGGGCCAGCTCCTACGAGCAGTACTTC | CASSVNRASSYEQYF
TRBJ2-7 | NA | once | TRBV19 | TGTGCCAGTAGTATAGCCAAAAACTACGAGCAGTACTTC | CASSIAKNYEQYF
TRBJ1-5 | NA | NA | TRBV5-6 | TGTGCCAGCAGCTTTCGTCAGCCCCAGCATTTT | CASSFRQPQHF
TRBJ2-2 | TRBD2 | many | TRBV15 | TGTGCCACCAGCAGAGGCGGGACTAGCGGGGGGGCTTACACCGGGGAGCTGTTTTTT | CATSRGGTSGGAYTGELFF
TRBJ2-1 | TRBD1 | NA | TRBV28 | TGTGCCAGCAGTCCGCCGGGACAGGGGGCGGATGAGCAGTTCTTC | CASSPPGQGADEQFF
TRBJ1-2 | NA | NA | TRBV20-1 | TGCAGTGCAGGGGATCGGGGGGGCTACACCTTC | CSAGDRGGYTF
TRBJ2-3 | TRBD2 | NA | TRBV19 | TGTGCCAGTAGTATAGCGGGGGGGCCAGATACGCAGTATTTT | CASSIAGGPDTQYF
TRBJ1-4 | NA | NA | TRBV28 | TGTGCCAGCAGTGTCTTAGAACAGGGTTGGGACGGTGAAAAACTGTTTTTT | CASSVLEQGWDGEKLFF
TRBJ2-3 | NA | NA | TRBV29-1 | TGCAGCGTTGCGCTAGGTGGTGCAGATACGCAGTATTTT | CSVALGGADTQYF
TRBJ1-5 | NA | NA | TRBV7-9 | TGTGCCAGCAGCTTAATGGGCAGAGATCAGCCCCAGCATTTT | CASSLMGRDQPQHF
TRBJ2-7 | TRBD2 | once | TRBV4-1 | TGCGCCAGCAGCCGGACCGGGACTAGCGGGGGGGCCAACGAGCAGTACTTC | CASSRTGTSGGANEQYF
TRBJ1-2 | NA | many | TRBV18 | TGTGCCAGCTCACCCCTTCGGGGAACCAACTATGGCTACACCTTC | CASSPLRGTNYGYTF